One and the same sample provided the 8 T cell receptor beta chains below, sequenced in a study of blood T cell repertoires in COVID-19. Assay used: immunoSEQ multiplex PCR; TCRdb lists only in-frame clones, some missing. The sample records roughly 250,000 clones, 88% being singletons. Sequencing used peripheral blood. The receptors here all came from a man aged 60 to 69 who had recovered from COVID-19.

The V gene is TRBV5-4, the J gene TRBJ2-3; 8 nucleotides match TRBD2. The CDR3 contains 15 residues. The germline gives CDR1 SGHNT, CDR2 YYREEE (reference sequence). The ends lost 9 bases at V and 0 bases at J; junction bases unmatched: 9. The CDR3 DNA is TGTGCCACCAAGCGGGGGACATTGAGCACAGATACGCAGTATTTT. Protein product: CATKRGTLSTDTQYF.

This chain joins TRBV7-8 and TRBJ2-3, with 9 bases aligning to TRBD1. The CDR3 is made up of 18 amino acids. Germline V CDR1 and CDR2: SGHVS, FQNEAQ. Trimming removed 4 bases from V and 0 bases from J; junction bases left unmatched: 11. The CDR3 DNA reads as TGTGCCAGCAGCTGGGTTCTTGGGACAGGGAAAAGCACAGATACGCAGTATTTT. Translating it yields CASSWVLGTGKSTDTQYF.

This sequence joins TRBV3-1 (or the pseudogene TRBV3-2) and TRBJ1-1, with D unclear. The germline CDR1 and CDR2 sequences are LGHDT and YNNKEL (reference sequence). V lost 2 bases and J lost 4, with 11 bases in between. The length of the CDR3 is 14 residues. DNA of the CDR3: TGTGCCAGCAGCCAAAGGGCGGGAGTCACTGAAGCTTTCTTT. It yields the protein CASSQRAGVTEAFF.

The chain uses TRBV3-1 (or the pseudogene TRBV3-2) and TRBJ1-4; 8 positions match TRBD1. Trimming took 3 bases from V and 5 from J; bases not matched to a gene: 5. Germline CDR1 reads LGHDT; CDR2 reads YNNKEL (reference sequence). CDR3 length equals 15 residues. In DNA form, the CDR3 reads TGTGCCAGCAGCCAGAGAAGACAGGGGAATGAAAAACTGTTTTTT. Protein sequence: CASSQRRQGNEKLFF.

This chain links TRBV5-1 with TRBJ2-3, with TRBD2 matching over 9 bases. Germline CDR1 SGHRS, CDR2 YFSETQ. This CDR3 has 16 residues. V lost 0 bases and J lost 1; bases outside the gene matches: 3. The CDR3 sequence is CASSLEPSGGTDTQYF. The CDR3 DNA sequence: TGCGCCAGCAGCTTGGAGCCTAGCGGGGGCACAGATACGCAGTATTTT.

The CDR3 DNA reads as TGTGCCAGCAGAATGACTAGCGGGGGTGGAAGGGAGCAGTACTTC. Translated, it gives CASRMTSGGGREQYF. The chain links TRBV6-5 to TRBJ2-7, with 12 bases matching TRBD2. CDR1 MNHEY and CDR2 SVGAGI come from the germline V gene. J lost 7 bases, V lost 6 bases, and 10 bases had no gene match. The CDR3 length is 15 residues.

The chain employs TRBV6-1 and TRBJ2-1, with D possibly matching TRBD2 (5 bases). CDR1 and CDR2 from the germline V gene are MNHNS and SASEGT. The V gene lost 2 bases and the J gene lost 0 bases, with 14 bases spanning the gap. The CDR3 is 17 residues long. This CDR3 reads CASSEFAPGSSYNEQFF. The CDR3 bases are TGTGCCAGCAGTGAATTCGCCCCGGGGAGCTCCTACAATGAGCAGTTCTTC.

For this clone: The same CDR3 can be traced to other DNA sequences in this sample. V is TRBV19 and J is TRBJ1-3; TRBD1 might be the D (6 bases). From germline, CDR1 is LNHDA and CDR2 SQIVND (reference sequence). The V gene lost 3 bases and the J gene lost 2 bases, with 8 bases spanning the gap. This CDR3 region has 14 residues. In nucleotides, the CDR3 is TGTGCCAGTAGTATCAGGGGCCCTGGAAACACCATATATTTT. This codes for CASSIRGPGNTIYF. The full variable domain, its missing parts supplied by reference TRBV19 and TRBJ1-3, is DGGITQSPKYLFRKEGQNVTLSCEQNLNHDAMYWYRQDPGQGLRLIYYSQIVNDFQKGDIAEGYSVSREKKESFPLTVTSAQKNPTAFYLCASSIRGPGNTIYFGEGSWLTVV.